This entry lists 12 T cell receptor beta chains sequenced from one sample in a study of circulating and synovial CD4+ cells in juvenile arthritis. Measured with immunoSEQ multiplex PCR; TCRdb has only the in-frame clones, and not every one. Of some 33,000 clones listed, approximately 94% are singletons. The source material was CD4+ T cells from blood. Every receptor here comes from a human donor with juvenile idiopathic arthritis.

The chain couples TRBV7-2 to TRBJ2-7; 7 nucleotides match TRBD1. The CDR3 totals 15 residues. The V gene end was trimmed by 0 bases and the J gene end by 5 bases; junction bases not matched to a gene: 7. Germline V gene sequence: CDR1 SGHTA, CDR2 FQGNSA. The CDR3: CASSLAGDRRDEQYF. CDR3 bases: TGTGCCAGCAGCTTAGCTGGGGACAGAAGGGACGAGCAGTACTTC.

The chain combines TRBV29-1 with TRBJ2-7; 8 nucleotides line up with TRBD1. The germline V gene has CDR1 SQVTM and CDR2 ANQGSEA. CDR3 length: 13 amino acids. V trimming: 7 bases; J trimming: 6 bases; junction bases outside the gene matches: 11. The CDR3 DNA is TGCAGCGCAGGACAGGGAAGGGCTAGCGAGCAGTACTTC. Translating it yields CSAGQGRASEQYF.

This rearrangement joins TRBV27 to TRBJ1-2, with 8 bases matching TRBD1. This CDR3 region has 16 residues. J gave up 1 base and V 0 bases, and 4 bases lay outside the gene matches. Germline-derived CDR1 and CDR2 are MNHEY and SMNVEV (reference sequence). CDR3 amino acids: CASSLSGQAYNYGYTF. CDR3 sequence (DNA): TGTGCCAGCAGTTTATCGGGACAGGCCTATAACTATGGCTACACCTTC.

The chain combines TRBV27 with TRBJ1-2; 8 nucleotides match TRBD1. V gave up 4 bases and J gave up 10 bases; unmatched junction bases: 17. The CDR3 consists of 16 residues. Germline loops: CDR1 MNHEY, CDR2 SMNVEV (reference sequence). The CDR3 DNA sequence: TGTGCCAGCAGTTCCAGGACAGGGTTCTATAATTTGGTCTACACCTTC. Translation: CASSSRTGFYNLVYTF.

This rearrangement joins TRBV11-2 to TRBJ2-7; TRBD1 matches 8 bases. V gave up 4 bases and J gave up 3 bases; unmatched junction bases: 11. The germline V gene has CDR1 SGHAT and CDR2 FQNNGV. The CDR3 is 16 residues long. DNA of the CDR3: TGTGCCAGCAGCTCCACACCGGGACAGGATTTCTACGAGCAGTACTTC. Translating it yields CASSSTPGQDFYEQYF.

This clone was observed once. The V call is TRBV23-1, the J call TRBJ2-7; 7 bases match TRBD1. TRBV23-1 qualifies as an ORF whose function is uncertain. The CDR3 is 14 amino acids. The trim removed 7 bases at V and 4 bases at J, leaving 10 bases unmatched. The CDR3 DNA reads TGCGCCAGCAAACACGCAGGGGGTAGATACGAGCAGTACTTC. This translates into CASKHAGGRYEQYF.

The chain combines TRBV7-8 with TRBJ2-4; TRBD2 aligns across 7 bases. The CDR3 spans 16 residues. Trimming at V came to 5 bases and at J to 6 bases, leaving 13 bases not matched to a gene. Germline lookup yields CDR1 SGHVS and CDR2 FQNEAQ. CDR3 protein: CASSQGLSRGVNIQYF. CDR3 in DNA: TGTGCCAGCAGCCAGGGCCTTTCACGGGGGGTAAACATTCAGTACTTC. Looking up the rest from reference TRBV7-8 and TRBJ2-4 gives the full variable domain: GAGVSQSPRYKVAKRGQDVALRCDPISGHVSLFWYQQALGQGPEFLTYFQNEAQLDKSGLPSDRFFAERPEGSVSTLKIQRTQQEDSAVYLCASSQGLSRGVNIQYFGAGTRLSVL.

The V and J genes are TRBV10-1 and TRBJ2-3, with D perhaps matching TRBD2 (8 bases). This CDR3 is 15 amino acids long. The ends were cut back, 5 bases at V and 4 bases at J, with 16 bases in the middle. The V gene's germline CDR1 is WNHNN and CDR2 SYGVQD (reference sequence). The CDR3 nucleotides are TGCGCCAGCAGTCGGGACAGCGGGGGCCCAGATACGCAGTATTTT. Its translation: CASSRDSGGPDTQYF.

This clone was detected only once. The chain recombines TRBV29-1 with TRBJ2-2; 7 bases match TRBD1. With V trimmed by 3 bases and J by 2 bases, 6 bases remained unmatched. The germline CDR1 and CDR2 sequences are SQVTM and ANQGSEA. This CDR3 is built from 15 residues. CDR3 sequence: CSVDPRDSNTGELFF. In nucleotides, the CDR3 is TGCAGCGTTGATCCTCGGGACAGCAACACCGGGGAGCTGTTTTTT.

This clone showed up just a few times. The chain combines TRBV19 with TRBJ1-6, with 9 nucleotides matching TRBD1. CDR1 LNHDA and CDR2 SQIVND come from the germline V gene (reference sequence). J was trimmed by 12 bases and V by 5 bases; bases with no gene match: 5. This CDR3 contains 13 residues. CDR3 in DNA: TGTGCCAGTAGTCCCCAGACAGGGGGACCCCTCCACTTT. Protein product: CASSPQTGGPLHF.

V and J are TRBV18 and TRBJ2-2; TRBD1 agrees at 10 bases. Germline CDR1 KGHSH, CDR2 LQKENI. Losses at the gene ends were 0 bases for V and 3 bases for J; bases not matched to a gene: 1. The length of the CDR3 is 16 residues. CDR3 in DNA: TGTGCCAGCTCACCACCGGACAGGGGGTACACCGGGGAGCTGTTTTTT. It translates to CASSPPDRGYTGELFF.

CDR3 DNA sequence: TGTGCCAGCAGCTTAAGGGGGAACTTGGCCAAAAACATTCAGTACTTC. It encodes CASSLRGNLAKNIQYF. The chain is built from TRBV7-2 and TRBJ2-4; D perhaps matches TRBD1 (6 bases). CDR1 and CDR2 (germline): SGHTA, FQGNSA. This CDR3 is 16 amino acids long. The ends were cut back, 2 bases at V and 1 base at J, with 12 bases in the middle.